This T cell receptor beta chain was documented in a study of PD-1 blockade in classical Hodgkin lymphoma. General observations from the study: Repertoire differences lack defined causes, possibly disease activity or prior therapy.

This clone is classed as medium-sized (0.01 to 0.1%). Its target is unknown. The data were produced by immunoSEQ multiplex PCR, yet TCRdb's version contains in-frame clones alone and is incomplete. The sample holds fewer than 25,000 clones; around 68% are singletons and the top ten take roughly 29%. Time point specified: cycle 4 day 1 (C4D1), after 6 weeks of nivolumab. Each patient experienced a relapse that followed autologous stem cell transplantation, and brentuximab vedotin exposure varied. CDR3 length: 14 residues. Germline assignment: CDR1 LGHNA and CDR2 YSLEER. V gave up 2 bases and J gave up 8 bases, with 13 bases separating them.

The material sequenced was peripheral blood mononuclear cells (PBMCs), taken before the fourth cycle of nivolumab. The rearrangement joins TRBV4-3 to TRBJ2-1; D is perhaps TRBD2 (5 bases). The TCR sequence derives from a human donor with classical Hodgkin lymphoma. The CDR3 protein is CASSQWTVGDEQFF. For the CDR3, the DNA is TGCGCCAGCAGCCAATGGACGGTCGGGGATGAGCAGTTCTTC.